This T cell receptor (beta chain) appears in the sequencing data of a study of Graves' ophthalmopathy and Graves' hyperthyroidism. The overall study: The collection of peripheral blood took place at initial diagnosis, before any treatment.

The junction had 2 bases not matched to a gene; V was cut back by 2 bases and J by 3 bases. This CDR3 has 14 amino acids. Germline CDR1 is ENHRY and CDR2 is SYGVKD. This clonotype counts as medium-sized (0.01 to 0.1%). The study amplified TCR beta CDR3 regions using RNA transcripts. Amplification began with first-round RT-PCR using HTBI primers, then second-round multiplex PCR was performed. One entry per CDR3 protein, called by TCRdb with MiXCR from the multiplex PCR reads. The sample yields 40,000 to 45,000 distinct CDR3 sequences, 52% seen once. Orbital computed tomography and thyroid ultrasound, along with TRAb, serum thyroxine and clinical symptoms, underpinned diagnosis.

The sequencing sample was made of peripheral blood. The V call is TRBV10-3, the J call TRBJ2-7; TRBD1 matches at 9 bases. The origin of this receptor is an adult man with Graves' ophthalmopathy. In DNA form, the CDR3 reads TGTGCCATCAGTGAGCGGGACAGGGACTACGAGCAGTACTTC. It encodes CAISERDRDYEQYF.